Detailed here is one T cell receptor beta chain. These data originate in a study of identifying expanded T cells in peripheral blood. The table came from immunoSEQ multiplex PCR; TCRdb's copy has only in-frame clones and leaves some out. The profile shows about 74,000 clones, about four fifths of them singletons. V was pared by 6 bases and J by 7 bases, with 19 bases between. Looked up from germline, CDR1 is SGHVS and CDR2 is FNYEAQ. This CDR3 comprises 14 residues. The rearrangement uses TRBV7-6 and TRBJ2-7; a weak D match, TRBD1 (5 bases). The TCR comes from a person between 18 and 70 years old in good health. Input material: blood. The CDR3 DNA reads TGTGCCAGCAGGGCGCATGGACAATCGGAAGAGCAGTACTTC. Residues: CASRAHGQSEEQYF.